Sequencing of this T cell receptor (beta chain) was carried out in a study of T cells in Graves' hyperthyroidism and ophthalmopathy. It was RNA transcripts that yielded the amplified TCR beta CDR3 regions. During a first-round RT-PCR of the TCR CDR3, the HTBI primer set was used. TCRdb reprocessed the multiplex PCR reads via MiXCR and lists one record per CDR3 protein. The data contain about 530,000 distinct CDR3 sequences, 17% of them seen just once; the ten biggest clones take up 17%. Germline V gives CDR1 SGHRS, CDR2 YFSETQ. The CDR3 is 16 amino acids. J gave up 5 bases and V 4 bases, and 6 bases lay outside the gene matches. This clonotype was detected many times.

The sequencing sample was made of blood. The receptor's source is a young woman with Graves' ophthalmopathy. The chain recombines TRBV5-1 with TRBJ2-1, with TRBD2 identical over 13 bases. The chain's CDR3 is CASSPGTSGANNEQFF. For the CDR3, the DNA is TGCGCCAGCAGCCCCGGGACTAGCGGGGCGAACAATGAGCAGTTCTTC.